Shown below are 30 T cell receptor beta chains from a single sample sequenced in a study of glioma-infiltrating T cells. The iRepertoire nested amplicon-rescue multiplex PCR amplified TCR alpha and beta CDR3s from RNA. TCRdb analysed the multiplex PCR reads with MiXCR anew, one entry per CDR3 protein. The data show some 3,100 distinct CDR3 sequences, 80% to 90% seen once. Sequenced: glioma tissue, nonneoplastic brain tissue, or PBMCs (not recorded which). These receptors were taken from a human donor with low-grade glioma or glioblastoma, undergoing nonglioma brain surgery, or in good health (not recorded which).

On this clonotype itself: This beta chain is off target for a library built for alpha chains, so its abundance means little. The CDR3 loop is CASKRRQGNGYTF. CDR3 bases: TGTGCCAGCAAGAGAAGACAGGGAAATGGCTACACCTTC. This chain links TRBV28 with TRBJ1-2; 7 positions match TRBD1. CDR3 length: 13 residues. Losses at the gene ends were 7 bases for V and 6 bases for J; bases not matched to a gene: 8. CDR1 and CDR2 (germline): MDHEN, SYDVKM.

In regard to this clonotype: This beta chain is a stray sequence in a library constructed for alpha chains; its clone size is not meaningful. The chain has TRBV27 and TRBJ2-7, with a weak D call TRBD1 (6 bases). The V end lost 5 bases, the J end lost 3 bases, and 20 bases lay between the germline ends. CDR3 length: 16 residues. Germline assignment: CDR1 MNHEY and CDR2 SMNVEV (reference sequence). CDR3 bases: TGTGCCAGCAGTAACAATGGACCGACAGGCGGCTACGAGCAGTACTTC. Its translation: CASSNNGPTGGYEQYF.

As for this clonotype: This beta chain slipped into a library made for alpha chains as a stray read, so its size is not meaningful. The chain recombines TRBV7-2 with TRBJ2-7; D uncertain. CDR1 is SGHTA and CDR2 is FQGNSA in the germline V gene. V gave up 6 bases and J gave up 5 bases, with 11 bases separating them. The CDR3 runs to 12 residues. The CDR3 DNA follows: TGTGCCAGCAGTTTTAGGTGGCACGAGCAGTACTTC. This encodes CASSFRWHEQYF. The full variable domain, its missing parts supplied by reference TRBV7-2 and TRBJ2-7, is GAGVSQSPSNKVTEKGKDVELRCDPISGHTALYWYRQSLGQGLEFLIYFQGNSAPDKSGLPSDRFSAERTGGSVSTLTIQRTQQEDSAVYLCASSFRWHEQYFGPGTRLTVT.

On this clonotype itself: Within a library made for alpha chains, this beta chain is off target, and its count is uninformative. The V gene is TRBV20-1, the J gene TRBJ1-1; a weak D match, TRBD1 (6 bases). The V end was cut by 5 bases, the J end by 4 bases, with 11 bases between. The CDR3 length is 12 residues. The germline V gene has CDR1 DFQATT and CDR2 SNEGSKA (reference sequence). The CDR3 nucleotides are TGCAGTGCTCGCAGGGGTGGCACTGAAGCTTTCTTT. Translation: CSARRGGTEAFF.

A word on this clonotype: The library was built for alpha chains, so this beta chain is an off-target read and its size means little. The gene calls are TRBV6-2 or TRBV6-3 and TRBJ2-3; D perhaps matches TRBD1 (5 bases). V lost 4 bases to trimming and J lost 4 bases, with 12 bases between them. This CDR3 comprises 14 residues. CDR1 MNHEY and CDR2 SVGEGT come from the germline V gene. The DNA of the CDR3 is TGTGCCAGCAGTTTTCAGGGAATCGCAGATACGCAGTATTTT. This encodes CASSFQGIADTQYF.

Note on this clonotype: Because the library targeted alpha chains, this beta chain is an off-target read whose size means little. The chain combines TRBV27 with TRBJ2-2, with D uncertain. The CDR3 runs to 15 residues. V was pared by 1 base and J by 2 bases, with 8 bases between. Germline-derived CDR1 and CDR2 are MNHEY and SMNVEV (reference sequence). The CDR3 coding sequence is TGTGCCAGCAGTTTATATTTCCGAAACACCGGGGAGCTGTTTTTT. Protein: CASSLYFRNTGELFF.

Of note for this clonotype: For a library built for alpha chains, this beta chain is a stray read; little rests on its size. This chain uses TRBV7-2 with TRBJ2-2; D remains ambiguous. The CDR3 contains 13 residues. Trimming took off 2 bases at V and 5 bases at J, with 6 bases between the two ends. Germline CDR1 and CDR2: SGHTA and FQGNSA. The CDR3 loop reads CASSLSLTGELFF. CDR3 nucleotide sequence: TGTGCCAGCAGCTTATCTTTGACCGGGGAGCTGTTTTTT.

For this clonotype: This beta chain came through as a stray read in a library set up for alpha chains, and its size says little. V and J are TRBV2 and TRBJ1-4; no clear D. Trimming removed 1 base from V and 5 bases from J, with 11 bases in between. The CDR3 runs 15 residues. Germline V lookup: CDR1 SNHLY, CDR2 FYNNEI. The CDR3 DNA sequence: TGTGCCAGCAGTGAAGACAGACCAGTAAATGAAAAACTGTTTTTT. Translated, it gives CASSEDRPVNEKLFF.

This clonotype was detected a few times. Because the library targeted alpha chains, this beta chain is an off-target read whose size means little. CDR3 sequence reads: CASSLEGQKTNQPQHF. CDR3 DNA: TGTGCCAGCAGTTTGGAGGGACAAAAAACCAATCAGCCCCAGCATTTT. This chain links TRBV28 with TRBJ1-5, with TRBD1 as a possible D gene (6 bases). There are 16 residues in the CDR3. The V end was cut by 3 bases, the J end by 3 bases, with 15 bases between. Germline values: CDR1 MDHEN, CDR2 SYDVKM.

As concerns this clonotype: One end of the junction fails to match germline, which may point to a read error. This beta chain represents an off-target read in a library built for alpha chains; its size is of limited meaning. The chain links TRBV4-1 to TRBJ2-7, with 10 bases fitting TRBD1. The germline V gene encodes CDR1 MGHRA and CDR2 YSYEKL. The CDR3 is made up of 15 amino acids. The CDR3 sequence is CASSQPGQGVAEQYF. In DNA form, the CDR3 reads TGTGCCAGCAGCCAACCCGGACAGGGGGTGGCCGAGCAGTACTTC.

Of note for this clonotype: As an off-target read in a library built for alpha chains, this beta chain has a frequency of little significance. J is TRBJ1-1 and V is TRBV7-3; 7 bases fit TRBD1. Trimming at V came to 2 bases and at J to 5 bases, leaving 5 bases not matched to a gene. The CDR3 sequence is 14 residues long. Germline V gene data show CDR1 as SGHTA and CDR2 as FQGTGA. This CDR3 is CASSLQGGNTEAFF. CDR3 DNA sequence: TGTGCCAGCAGCTTACAAGGGGGCAATACTGAAGCTTTCTTT.

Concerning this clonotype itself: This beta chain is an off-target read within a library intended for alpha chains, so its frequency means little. CDR3 amino acids: CASGDQNYGYTF. The CDR3 DNA follows: TGTGCCAGTGGTGACCAGAACTATGGCTACACCTTC. The chain combines TRBV6-1 with TRBJ1-2; no clear D. This CDR3 is 12 amino acids long. V gave up 9 bases and J gave up 2 bases, with 10 bases separating them. Looked up from germline, CDR1 is MNHNS and CDR2 is SASEGT.

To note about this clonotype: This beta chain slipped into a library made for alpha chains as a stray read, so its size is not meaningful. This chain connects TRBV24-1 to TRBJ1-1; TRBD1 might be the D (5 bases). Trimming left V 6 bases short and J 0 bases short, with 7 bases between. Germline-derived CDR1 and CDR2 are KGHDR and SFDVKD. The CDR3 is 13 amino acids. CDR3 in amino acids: CATSQGLNTEAFF. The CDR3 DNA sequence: TGTGCCACCAGTCAGGGTCTGAACACTGAAGCTTTCTTT.

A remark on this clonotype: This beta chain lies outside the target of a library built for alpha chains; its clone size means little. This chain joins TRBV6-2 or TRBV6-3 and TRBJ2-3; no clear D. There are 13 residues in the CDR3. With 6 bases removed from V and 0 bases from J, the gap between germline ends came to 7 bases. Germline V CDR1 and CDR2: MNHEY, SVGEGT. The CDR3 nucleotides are TGTGCCAGCAGACCCATTAGCACAGATACGCAGTATTTT. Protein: CASRPISTDTQYF.

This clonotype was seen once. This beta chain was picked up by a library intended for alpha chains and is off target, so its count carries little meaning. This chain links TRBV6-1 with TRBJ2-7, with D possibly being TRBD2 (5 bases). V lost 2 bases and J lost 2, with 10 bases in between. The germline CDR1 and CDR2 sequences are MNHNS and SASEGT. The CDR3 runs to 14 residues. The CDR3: CASSEPGVTYEQYF. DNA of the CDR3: TGTGCCAGCAGTGAACCCGGGGTGACCTACGAGCAGTACTTC.

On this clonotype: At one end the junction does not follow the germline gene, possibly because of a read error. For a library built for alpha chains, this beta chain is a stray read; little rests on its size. The CDR3 is CASSLVWGRSNRPQHF. CDR3 sequence (DNA): TGTGCCAGCAGTTTAGTTTGGGGGAGGAGCAATCGGCCCCAGCATTTT. The genes are TRBV28 and TRBJ1-5; a possible D gene is TRBD1 (5 bases). Germline CDR1 MDHEN, CDR2 SYDVKM. This CDR3 has 16 amino acids.

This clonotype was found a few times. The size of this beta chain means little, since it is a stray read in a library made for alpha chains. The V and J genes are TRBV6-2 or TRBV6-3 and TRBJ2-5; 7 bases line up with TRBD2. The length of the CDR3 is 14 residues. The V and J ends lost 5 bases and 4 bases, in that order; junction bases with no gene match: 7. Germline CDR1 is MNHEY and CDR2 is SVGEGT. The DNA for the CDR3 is TGTGCCAGCAGTGGTGGACTAGTCAGAGAGACCCAGTACTTC. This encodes CASSGGLVRETQYF.

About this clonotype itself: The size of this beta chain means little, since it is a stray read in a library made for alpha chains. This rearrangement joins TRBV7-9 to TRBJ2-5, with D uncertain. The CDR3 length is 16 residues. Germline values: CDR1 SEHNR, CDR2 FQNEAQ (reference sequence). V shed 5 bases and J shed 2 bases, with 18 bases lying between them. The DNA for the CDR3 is TGTGCCAGCAGCCCGAGATCTGGATGGGCACAAGAGACCCAGTACTTC. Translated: CASSPRSGWAQETQYF.

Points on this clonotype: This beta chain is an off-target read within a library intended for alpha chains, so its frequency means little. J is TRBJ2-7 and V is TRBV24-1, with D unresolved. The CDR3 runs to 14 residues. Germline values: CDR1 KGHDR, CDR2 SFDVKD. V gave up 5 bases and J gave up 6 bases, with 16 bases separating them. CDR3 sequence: CATSGSSTLGEQYF. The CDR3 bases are TGTGCCACCAGTGGGAGCTCCACCTTGGGCGAGCAGTACTTC.

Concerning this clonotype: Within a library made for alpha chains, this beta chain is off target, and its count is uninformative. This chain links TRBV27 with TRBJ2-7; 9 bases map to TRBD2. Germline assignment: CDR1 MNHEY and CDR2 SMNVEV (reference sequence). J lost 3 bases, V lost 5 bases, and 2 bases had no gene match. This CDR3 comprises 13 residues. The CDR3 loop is CASSRREGYEQYF. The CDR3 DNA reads TGTGCCAGCAGTCGGCGGGAGGGCTACGAGCAGTACTTC.

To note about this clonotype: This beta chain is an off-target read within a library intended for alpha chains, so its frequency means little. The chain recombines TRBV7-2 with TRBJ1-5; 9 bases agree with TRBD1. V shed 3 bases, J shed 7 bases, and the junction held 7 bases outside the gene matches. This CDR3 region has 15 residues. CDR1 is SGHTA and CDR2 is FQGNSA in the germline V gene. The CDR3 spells CASSFHTGGRQPQHF. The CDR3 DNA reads TGTGCCAGCAGCTTCCATACAGGGGGCAGACAGCCCCAGCATTTT.

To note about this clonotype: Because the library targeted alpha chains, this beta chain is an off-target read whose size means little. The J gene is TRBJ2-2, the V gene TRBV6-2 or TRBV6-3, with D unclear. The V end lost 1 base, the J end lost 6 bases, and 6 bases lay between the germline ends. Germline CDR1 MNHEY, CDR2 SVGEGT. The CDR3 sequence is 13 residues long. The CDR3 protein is CASSYLQSGELFF. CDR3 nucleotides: TGTGCCAGCAGTTACTTACAGTCCGGGGAGCTGTTTTTT.

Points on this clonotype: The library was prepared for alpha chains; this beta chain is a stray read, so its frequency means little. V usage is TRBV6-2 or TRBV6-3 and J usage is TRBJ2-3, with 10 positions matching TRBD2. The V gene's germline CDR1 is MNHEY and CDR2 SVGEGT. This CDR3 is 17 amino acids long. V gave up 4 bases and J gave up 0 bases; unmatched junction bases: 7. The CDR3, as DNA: TGTGCCAGCAGTTTTAGCGGGGGGCGGACTAGCACAGATACGCAGTATTTT. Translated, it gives CASSFSGGRTSTDTQYF.

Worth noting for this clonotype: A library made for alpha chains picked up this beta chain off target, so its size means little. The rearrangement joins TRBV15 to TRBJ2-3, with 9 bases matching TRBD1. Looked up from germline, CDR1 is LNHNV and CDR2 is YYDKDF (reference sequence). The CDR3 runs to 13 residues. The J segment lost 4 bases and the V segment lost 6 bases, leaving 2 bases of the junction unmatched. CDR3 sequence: CATRDRGSDTQYF. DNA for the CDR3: TGTGCCACCAGGGACAGGGGTTCAGATACGCAGTATTTT.

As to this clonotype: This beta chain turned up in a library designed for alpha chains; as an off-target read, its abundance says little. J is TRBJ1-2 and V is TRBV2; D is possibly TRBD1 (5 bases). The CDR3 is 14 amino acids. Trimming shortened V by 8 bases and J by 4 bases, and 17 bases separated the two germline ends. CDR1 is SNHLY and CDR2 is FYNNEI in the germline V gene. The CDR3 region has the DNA TGTGCCAGCTTCATCGCAGGGCTAAGCTATGGCTACACCTTC. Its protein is CASFIAGLSYGYTF.

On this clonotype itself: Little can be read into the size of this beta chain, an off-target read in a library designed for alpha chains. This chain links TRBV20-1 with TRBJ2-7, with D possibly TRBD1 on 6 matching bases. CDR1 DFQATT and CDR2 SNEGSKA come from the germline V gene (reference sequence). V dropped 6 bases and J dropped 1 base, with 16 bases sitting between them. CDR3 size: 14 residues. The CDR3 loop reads CSAKGEMGSYEQYF. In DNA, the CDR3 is TGCAGTGCCAAGGGGGAAATGGGGTCCTACGAGCAGTACTTC.

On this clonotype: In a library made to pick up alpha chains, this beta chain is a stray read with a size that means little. CDR3 residues: CASSETPATNEKLFF. The CDR3, as DNA: TGTGCCAGCAGCGAAACACCTGCAACTAATGAAAAACTGTTTTTT. The chain combines TRBV7-2 with TRBJ1-4, with D unclear. This CDR3 contains 15 residues. Germline lookup yields CDR1 SGHTA and CDR2 FQGNSA. V was cut by 5 bases and J by 0 bases, with 10 bases left in between.

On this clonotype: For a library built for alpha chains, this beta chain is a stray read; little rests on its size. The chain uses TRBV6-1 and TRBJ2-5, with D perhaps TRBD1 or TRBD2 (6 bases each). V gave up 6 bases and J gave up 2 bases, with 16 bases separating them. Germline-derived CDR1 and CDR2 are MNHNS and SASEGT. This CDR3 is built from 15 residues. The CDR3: CASSPGGRRQETQYF. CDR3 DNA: TGTGCCAGCAGCCCCGGGGGCAGGAGACAAGAGACCCAGTACTTC.

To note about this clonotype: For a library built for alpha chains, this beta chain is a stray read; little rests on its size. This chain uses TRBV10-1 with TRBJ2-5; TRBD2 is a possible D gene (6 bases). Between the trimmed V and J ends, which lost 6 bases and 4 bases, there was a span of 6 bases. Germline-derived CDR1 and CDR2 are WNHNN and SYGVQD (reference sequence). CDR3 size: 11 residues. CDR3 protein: CASRGGETQYF. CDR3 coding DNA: TGCGCCAGCAGGGGAGGAGAGACCCAGTACTTC.

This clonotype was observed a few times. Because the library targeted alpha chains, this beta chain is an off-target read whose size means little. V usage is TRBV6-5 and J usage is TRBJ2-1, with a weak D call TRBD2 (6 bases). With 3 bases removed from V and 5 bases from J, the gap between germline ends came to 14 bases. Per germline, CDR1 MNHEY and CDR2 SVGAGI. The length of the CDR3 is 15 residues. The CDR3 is CASSYHSGPNNEQFF. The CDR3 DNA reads TGTGCCAGCAGTTATCATAGCGGACCAAACAATGAGCAGTTCTTC.